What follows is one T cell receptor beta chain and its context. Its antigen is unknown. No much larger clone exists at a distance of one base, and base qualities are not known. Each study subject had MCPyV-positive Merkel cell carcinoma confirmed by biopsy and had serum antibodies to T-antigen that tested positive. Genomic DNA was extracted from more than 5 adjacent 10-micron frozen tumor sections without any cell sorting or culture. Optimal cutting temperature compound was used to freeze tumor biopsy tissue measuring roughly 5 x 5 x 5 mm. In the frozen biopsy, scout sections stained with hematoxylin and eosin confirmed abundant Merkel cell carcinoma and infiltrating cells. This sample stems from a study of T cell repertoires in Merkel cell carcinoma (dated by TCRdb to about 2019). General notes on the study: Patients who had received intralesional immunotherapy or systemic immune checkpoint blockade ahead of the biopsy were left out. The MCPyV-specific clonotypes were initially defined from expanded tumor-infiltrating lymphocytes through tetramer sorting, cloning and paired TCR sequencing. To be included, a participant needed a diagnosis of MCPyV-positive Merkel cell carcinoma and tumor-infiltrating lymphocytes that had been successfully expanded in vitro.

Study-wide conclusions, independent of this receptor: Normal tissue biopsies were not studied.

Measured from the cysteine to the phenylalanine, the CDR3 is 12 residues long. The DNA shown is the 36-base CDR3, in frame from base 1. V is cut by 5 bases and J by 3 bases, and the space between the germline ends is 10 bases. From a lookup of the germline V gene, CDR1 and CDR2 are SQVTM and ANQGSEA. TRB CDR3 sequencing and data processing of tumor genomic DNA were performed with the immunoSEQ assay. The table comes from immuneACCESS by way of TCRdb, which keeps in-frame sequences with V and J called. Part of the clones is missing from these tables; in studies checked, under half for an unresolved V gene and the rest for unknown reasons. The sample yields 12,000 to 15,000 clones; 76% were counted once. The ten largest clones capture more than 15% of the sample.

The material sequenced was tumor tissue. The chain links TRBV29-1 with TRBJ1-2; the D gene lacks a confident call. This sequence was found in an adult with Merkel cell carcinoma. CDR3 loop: CSVTRTDYGYTF. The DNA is TGCAGCGTTACAAGGACTGACTATGGCTACACCTTC.